Listed here is a single T cell receptor (beta chain). What it binds is not known. The template for TCR beta VDJ and CDR3 sequence profiling was genomic DNA. TCRdb passed the reads through MiXCR, listing each CDR3 protein once. The sample records about 270,000 distinct CDR3 sequences, approximately 80% being singletons. The CDR3 totals 16 residues. With V trimmed by 3 bases and J by 12 bases, 15 bases remained unmatched. CDR1 is SEHNR and CDR2 is FQNEAQ in the germline V gene (reference sequence). For sequencing, patients were chosen who had shown expansion of CD8+CD57+ cells by flow cytometry. Every one of the patients had aplastic anemia (severe, acquired). The entry originates in a study of CD8+CD57+ T cells in acquired aplastic anemia. Study-level information: CD4+ and CD8+ cells, once sorted, gave DNA averaging approximately 3.4 ug. Notes on the study in general: No significant patient-versus-control difference appeared in CD8+ Simpson's diversity. Patients shared some 30 CD8+ CDR3 sequences with controls.

The chain uses TRBV7-9 and TRBJ2-1; 9 positions agree with TRBD2. Material for sequencing was sorted CD4+, CD8+, or CD8+CD57+ T cells (not recorded which) from PBMCs. This sequence was found in a human donor with aplastic anemia. The DNA for the CDR3 is TGTGCCAGCAGCTTTCAAAGAAGCGGGGGGTGCGCTGTGCAGTTCTTC. Amino acid sequence: CASSFQRSGGCAVQFF. The variable domain in full, with the rest retrieved from reference TRBV7-9 and TRBJ2-1, is DTGVSQNPRHKITKRGQNVTFRCDPISEHNRLYWYRQTLGQGPEFLTYFQNEAQLEKSRLLSDRFSAERPKGSFSTLEIQRTEQGDSAMYLCASSFQRSGGCAVQFFGPGTRLTVL.